The 30 T cell receptor beta chains listed next were all sequenced from one sample in a study of cytomegalovirus exposure and HLA in healthy donors. The method was immunoSEQ multiplex PCR; TCRdb's version includes in-frame clones alone and lacks a portion of them. Of roughly 120,000 clones listed, around 94% are singletons. The sample consisted of PBMCs. The receptor set was obtained from a woman between 18 and 29 years old in good health and CMV-seronegative.

This chain uses TRBV5-1 with TRBJ2-7, with TRBD1 matching over 7 bases. This CDR3 is built from 15 residues. The germline V gene encodes CDR1 SGHRS and CDR2 YFSETQ. Trimming took 4 bases from V and 4 from J; bases not matched to a gene: 11. The CDR3, as DNA: TGCGCCAGCAGCAGAACGGGACAGCTTGGATACGAGCAGTACTTC. It specifies CASSRTGQLGYEQYF.

The chain combines TRBV11-2 with TRBJ2-2; D is perhaps TRBD2 (6 bases). CDR3 size: 14 residues. Trimming removed 5 bases from V and 9 bases from J, with 16 bases in between. Germline CDR1 is SGHAT and CDR2 is FQNNGV. The CDR3 coding sequence is TGTGCCAGCAGCCCCGGGACTCCGGGCAGGGAGCTGTTTTTT. Encoded protein: CASSPGTPGRELFF.

This chain connects TRBV5-4 to TRBJ2-5, with D maybe TRBD2 (6 bases). Germline V lookup: CDR1 SGHNT, CDR2 YYREEE (reference sequence). This CDR3 region has 14 residues. The ends were cut back, 0 bases at V and 3 bases at J, with 9 bases in the middle. CDR3 loop: CASSLDRREETQYF. Here the CDR3 DNA reads TGTGCCAGCAGCTTGGACAGGAGGGAAGAGACCCAGTACTTC.

This clone was recorded only once. J is TRBJ2-7 and V is TRBV4-1; D perhaps matches TRBD2 (6 bases). This CDR3 has 15 amino acids. Trimming stripped 4 bases from V and 0 bases from J, with 13 bases between. From germline, CDR1 is MGHRA and CDR2 YSYEKL. CDR3 nucleotide sequence: TGCGCCAGCAGCCCCATAGCGGCCCCCTCCTACGAGCAGTACTTC. Protein product: CASSPIAAPSYEQYF.

This rearrangement joins TRBV15 to TRBJ1-1; D perhaps matches TRBD1 (5 bases). The V gene's germline CDR1 is LNHNV and CDR2 YYDKDF (reference sequence). V lost 3 bases, J lost 2 bases, and 13 bases lay in between. The CDR3 runs to 15 residues. The CDR3 DNA is TGTGCCACCAGCAGGGAACCGGGACTCAACACTGAAGCTTTCTTT. This translates into CATSREPGLNTEAFF.

J is TRBJ2-5 and V is TRBV29-1; D perhaps matches TRBD2 (6 bases). Trimming pared 7 bases from V and 1 base from J, leaving 13 bases between. CDR3 length: 13 amino acids. Germline V gene data show CDR1 as SQVTM and CDR2 as ANQGSEA. For the CDR3, the DNA is TGCAGCGCCCCTGTACTAGCCCAAGAGACCCAGTACTTC. It encodes CSAPVLAQETQYF. Together with reference TRBV29-1 and TRBJ2-5, the CDR3 gives the full variable domain: SAVISQKPSRDICQRGTSLTIQCQVDSQVTMMFWYRQQPGQSLTLIATANQGSEATYESGFVIDKFPISRPNLTFSTLTVSNMSPEDSSIYLCSAPVLAQETQYFGPGTRLLVL.

The chain recombines TRBV5-5 with TRBJ1-4; no clear D gene. The V end lost 0 bases, the J end lost 0 bases, and 12 bases lay between the germline ends. The germline V gene encodes CDR1 SGHKS and CDR2 YYEKEE (reference sequence). The CDR3 extends over 17 amino acids. The CDR3 is CASSLGAGRATNEKLFF. DNA for the CDR3: TGTGCCAGCAGCTTGGGCGCGGGGAGAGCAACTAATGAAAAACTGTTTTTT.

This chain links TRBV4-1 with TRBJ2-1; TRBD1 aligns across 11 bases. The germline CDR1 and CDR2 sequences are MGHRA and YSYEKL. There are 17 residues in the CDR3. V shed 2 bases and J 0 bases; nucleotides not matched to a gene: 3. CDR3 in DNA: TGCGCCAGCAGCCAACCAGGGACAGGGGGCTCCTACAATGAGCAGTTCTTC. This gives the protein CASSQPGTGGSYNEQFF.

This clone was picked up one time. V gene TRBV6-6 combines with J gene TRBJ2-7; 10 bases are a match to TRBD1. CDR1 is MNHNY and CDR2 is SVGAGI in the germline V gene (reference sequence). The CDR3 runs 15 residues. V was clipped by 6 bases and J by 1 base; unmatched bases: 6. DNA for the CDR3: TGTGCCAGCAGAGACGGGACAGGGGCTTCCTACGAGCAGTACTTC. Protein: CASRDGTGASYEQYF.

V usage is TRBV18 and J usage is TRBJ1-3; D call uncertain. This CDR3 contains 15 residues. Trimming removed 6 bases from V and 0 bases from J, with 12 bases in between. Germline-derived CDR1 and CDR2 are KGHSH and LQKENI. The CDR3 reads CASSRDSSSGNTIYF. The CDR3 coding sequence is TGTGCCAGCTCTCGCGACTCGAGCTCTGGAAACACCATATATTTT. Full variable domain (outside the CDR3, taken from reference TRBV18 and TRBJ1-3): NAGVMQNPRHLVRRRGQEARLRCSPMKGHSHVYWYRQLPEEGLKFMVYLQKENIIDESGMPKERFSAEFPKEGPSILRIQQVVRGDSAAYFCASSRDSSSGNTIYFGEGSWLTVV.

This chain joins TRBV5-6 and TRBJ2-7; D may be TRBD2 (5 bases). Looked up from germline, CDR1 is SGHDT and CDR2 is YYEEEE. Between the trimmed V and J ends, which lost 2 bases and 0 bases, there was a span of 18 bases. This CDR3 comprises 17 residues. The CDR3: CASSLTPLPGISYEQYF. The CDR3 nucleotides read TGTGCCAGCAGCTTAACCCCACTACCGGGAATCTCCTACGAGCAGTACTTC.

In DNA, the CDR3 is TGTGCCAGCAGTTATCGGGGGACGACCGGGGAGCTGTTTTTT. Encoded protein: CASSYRGTTGELFF. The rearrangement joins TRBV6-5 to TRBJ2-2, with a tentative D call TRBD2 (6 bases). The CDR3 is made up of 14 amino acids. CDR1 is MNHEY, CDR2 SVGAGI, per germline. With 3 bases removed from V and 5 bases from J, the gap between germline ends came to 10 bases.

This sequence joins TRBV4-1 and TRBJ1-5; D unclear. CDR1 is MGHRA and CDR2 is YSYEKL in the germline V gene. V was clipped by 4 bases and J by 5 bases, with 15 bases between them. This CDR3 contains 15 residues. CDR3 residues: CASSRAGGGDQPQHF. CDR3 nucleotides: TGCGCCAGCAGCCGCGCGGGAGGCGGGGATCAGCCCCAGCATTTT.

The rearrangement uses TRBV10-1 and TRBJ1-2, with 10 bases matching TRBD1. The V segment lost 3 bases and the J segment 7 bases; nucleotides outside the gene matches: 8. Germline-derived CDR1 and CDR2 are WNHNN and SYGVQD (reference sequence). CDR3 length equals 15 residues. CDR3 region: CASSDPGTGASGYTF. The CDR3 nucleotides read TGCGCCAGCAGTGACCCCGGGACAGGGGCATCTGGCTACACCTTC.

This chain uses TRBV7-9 with TRBJ2-1, with unresolved D. Germline lookup yields CDR1 SEHNR and CDR2 FQNEAQ (reference sequence). Trimming removed 1 base from V and 3 bases from J, with 7 bases in between. This CDR3 is 14 amino acids long. The CDR3 DNA sequence: TGTGCCAGCAGCTTAGGGCAGTACTACAATGAGCAGTTCTTC. This gives the protein CASSLGQYYNEQFF.

This rearrangement joins TRBV18 to TRBJ1-6; 9 bases fit TRBD1. The CDR3 runs to 16 residues. Germline CDR1 is KGHSH and CDR2 is LQKENI. Trimming cost V 0 bases and J 14 bases; bases outside gene matches: 11. CDR3 sequence reads: CASSPPAGTGIKSLHF. DNA for the CDR3: TGTGCCAGCTCACCACCTGCGGGGACAGGGATTAAATCCCTCCACTTT. The full variable domain, in which reference TRBV18 and TRBJ1-6 provide the parts outside the CDR3, is NAGVMQNPRHLVRRRGQEARLRCSPMKGHSHVYWYRQLPEEGLKFMVYLQKENIIDESGMPKERFSAEFPKEGPSILRIQQVVRGDSAAYFCASSPPAGTGIKSLHFGNGTRLTVT.

V and J are TRBV7-9 and TRBJ1-6; 7 nucleotides align to TRBD1. Germline V gene sequence: CDR1 SEHNR, CDR2 FQNEAQ (reference sequence). The CDR3 contains 13 residues. J gave up 11 bases and V 4 bases, and 5 bases lay outside the gene matches. The CDR3 loop reads CASSSRQGAPLHF. CDR3 nucleotide sequence: TGTGCCAGCAGCTCTAGGCAGGGGGCACCCCTCCACTTT.

The rearrangement links TRBV5-1 to TRBJ1-1; D remains unclear. From germline, CDR1 is SGHRS and CDR2 YFSETQ. The length of the CDR3 is 15 residues. Trimming pared 0 bases from V and 0 bases from J, leaving 9 bases between. The CDR3 sequence is CASSLGLSMNTEAFF. For the CDR3, the DNA is TGCGCCAGCAGCTTGGGACTGAGCATGAACACTGAAGCTTTCTTT.

J is TRBJ2-7 and V is TRBV4-2; D is unresolved. Germline values: CDR1 LGHNA, CDR2 YNFKEQ. The CDR3 is made up of 15 amino acids. Deletions cut 2 bases from V and 5 bases from J, with 16 bases between. Here the CDR3 DNA reads TGTGCCAGCAGCCAACGTCAGGTGGGCTTCGACGAGCAGTACTTC. It translates to CASSQRQVGFDEQYF.

This chain connects TRBV18 to TRBJ2-6; 7 bases are shared with TRBD1. CDR1 is KGHSH, CDR2 LQKENI, per germline. The CDR3 totals 16 residues. J was trimmed by 0 bases and V by 7 bases; bases with no gene match: 6. This CDR3 is CASLGQRGSGANVLTF. As DNA, the CDR3 is TGTGCCAGCTTGGGACAGCGAGGCTCTGGGGCCAACGTCCTGACTTTC.

The V gene is TRBV30, the J gene TRBJ2-7; D may be TRBD1 (5 bases). The V end lost 3 bases, the J end lost 3 bases, and 18 bases lay between the germline ends. The CDR3 extends over 15 amino acids. CDR1 is GTSNPN, CDR2 SVGIG, per germline (reference sequence). In nucleotides, the CDR3 is TGTGCCTGGAGGGCAGGGCGATTAAATCACTACGAGCAGTACTTC. Protein product: CAWRAGRLNHYEQYF.

This chain uses TRBV13 with TRBJ2-1, with TRBD2 as a possible D gene (5 bases). V was shortened by 5 bases and J by 6 bases, with 8 bases between the two germline ends. The CDR3 consists of 12 residues. CDR1 and CDR2 (germline): PRHDT, FYEKMQ (reference sequence). The CDR3 loop is CASSPGSNEQFF. DNA of the CDR3: TGTGCCAGCAGCCCGGGATCCAATGAGCAGTTCTTC.

The genes are TRBV13 and TRBJ2-1, with D maybe TRBD1 (6 bases). V shed 8 bases and J shed 3 bases, with 8 bases lying between them. Per germline, CDR1 PRHDT and CDR2 FYEKMQ (reference sequence). This CDR3 region has 12 residues. The CDR3 spells CASSTGYNEQFF. The CDR3 nucleotides read TGTGCCAGCTCGACAGGCTACAATGAGCAGTTCTTC. Looking up the rest from reference TRBV13 and TRBJ2-1 gives the full variable domain: AAGVIQSPRHLIKEKRETATLKCYPIPRHDTVYWYQQGPGQDPQFLISFYEKMQSDKGSIPDRFSAQQFSDYHSELNMSSLELGDSALYFCASSTGYNEQFFGPGTRLTVL.

This clone was seen just once. The CDR3 sequence is CASSYGSGVMPYEQYF. CDR3 DNA: TGTGCCAGCAGTTATGGATCGGGTGTGATGCCCTACGAGCAGTACTTC. The chain employs TRBV28 and TRBJ2-7; D gene uncertain. CDR3 size: 16 residues. Germline CDR1 and CDR2: MDHEN and SYDVKM. Trimming left V 4 bases short and J 2 bases short, with 18 bases between.

This clone showed up just once. CDR3 in amino acids: CATSRDIQGTYGYTF. CDR3 sequence (DNA): TGTGCCACCAGCAGAGATATTCAGGGGACCTATGGCTACACCTTC. This chain connects TRBV15 to TRBJ1-2, with D possibly matching TRBD1 (6 bases). The CDR3 sequence is 15 residues long. Germline lookup yields CDR1 LNHNV and CDR2 YYDKDF (reference sequence). V dropped 0 bases and J dropped 4 bases, with 12 bases sitting between them.

The gene calls are TRBV5-1 and TRBJ1-2; D remains ambiguous. The CDR3 is 13 amino acids. V lost 4 bases and J 4 bases, leaving 11 bases between the germline ends. The V gene's germline CDR1 is SGHRS and CDR2 YFSETQ. CDR3 nucleotide sequence: TGCGCCAGCAGCCCAACAGCATCCTATGGCTACACCTTC. This sequence encodes CASSPTASYGYTF.

The chain combines TRBV7-9 with TRBJ1-6; D is possibly TRBD1 (6 bases). The CDR3 sequence is 17 residues long. Deletions cut 4 bases from V and 6 bases from J, with 19 bases between. Germline-derived CDR1 and CDR2 are SEHNR and FQNEAQ (reference sequence). The CDR3 DNA reads as TGTGCCAGCAGCTCCCCCGGGACAACGGAACCTAATTCACCCCTCCACTTT. Encoded protein: CASSSPGTTEPNSPLHF.

This rearrangement joins TRBV7-9 to TRBJ1-1; no clear D. V was cut by 7 bases and J by 4 bases, with 7 bases left in between. CDR1 is SEHNR and CDR2 is FQNEAQ in the germline V gene (reference sequence). This CDR3 is built from 11 residues. The CDR3 is CASTSLTEAFF. DNA for the CDR3: TGTGCCAGCACCTCCCTCACTGAAGCTTTCTTT.

V gene TRBV5-4 combines with J gene TRBJ2-3; no firm D call. V was clipped by 4 bases and J by 0 bases, with 12 bases between them. This CDR3 comprises 15 residues. The V gene's germline CDR1 is SGHNT and CDR2 YYREEE (reference sequence). The CDR3: CASSRQARSTDTQYF. The CDR3 DNA follows: TGTGCCAGCAGCCGCCAGGCGAGAAGCACAGATACGCAGTATTTT.

The chain combines TRBV6-6 with TRBJ2-1, with 11 bases identical to TRBD2. Germline-derived CDR1 and CDR2 are MNHNY and SVGAGI (reference sequence). The CDR3 is 16 residues long. V shed 7 bases, J shed 3 bases, and the junction held 8 bases outside the gene matches. In nucleotides, the CDR3 is TGTGCCAGCAACCAACAGACTAGCGGGATCTACAATGAGCAGTTCTTC. It specifies CASNQQTSGIYNEQFF.